Included here is one T cell receptor (beta chain) sequence, with context. Its antigen remains unidentified. This specimen belongs to a study of early T cells in non-severe SARS-CoV-2 infection. Whole-study context: Unsorted whole-blood RNA was sequenced in bulk, leaving chains unpaired. Study-level results: There was a bias toward anti-spike CD8 responses in VDJdb matching, which missed private and CD4 specificities.

Individual cDNA molecules each received unique molecular identifiers attached to them. TCRdb itself ran the 5' RACE reads through MiXCR, one entry per CDR3 protein. The data hold around 64,000 distinct CDR3 sequences, with about 10% observed a single time. The CDR3 is made up of 14 amino acids. Per germline, CDR1 ENHRY and CDR2 SYGVKD. The V end lost 2 bases, the J end lost 5 bases, and 7 bases lay between the germline ends. The source material was whole blood. This receptor was identified in an adult who was a healthcare worker with PCR-confirmed SARS-CoV-2 infection or an uninfected control (not recorded which). The chain employs TRBV10-3 and TRBJ1-6; D remains ambiguous. CDR3 nucleotides: TGTGCCATCAGTGAGACAGCCAATAATTCACCCCTCCACTTT. This sequence encodes CAISETANNSPLHF.